Below are 32 T cell receptor beta chains sequenced from a single sample in a study of T cell responses to AZD1222 COVID-19 vaccine. TCRdb's table, derived via immunoSEQ multiplex PCR, lists solely in-frame clones and lacks some. The table shows around 100,000 clones, with around 89% occurring only once. The starting material was peripheral blood, obtained on day 0 of AZD1222 vaccination. The receptors derive from an adult in good health.

This clone has just a few counts. The V gene is TRBV19, the J gene TRBJ1-2; 7 nucleotides agree with TRBD1. J lost 7 bases, V lost 3 bases, and 11 bases had no gene match. The CDR3 consists of 15 residues. The germline CDR1 and CDR2 sequences are LNHDA and SQIVND (reference sequence). The CDR3 bases are TGTGCCAGTAGTATGGGCTTCACCACAGGGGCTGGCTACACCTTC. Translated, it gives CASSMGFTTGAGYTF.

CDR3 nucleotide sequence: TGTGCCAGCAGCCCACCCCTCGTTAGGGAACTGTTTTTT. This gives the protein CASSPPLVRELFF. The chain has TRBV4-2 and TRBJ1-4; D call uncertain. This CDR3 is 13 amino acids long. Germline lookup yields CDR1 LGHNA and CDR2 YNFKEQ. Trimming shortened V by 4 bases and J by 12 bases, and 15 bases separated the two germline ends.

The chain couples TRBV6-5 to TRBJ1-6; 7 bases line up with TRBD1. The CDR3 is 15 amino acids. Germline values: CDR1 MNHEY, CDR2 SVGAGI. The ends lost 0 bases at V and 7 bases at J; junction bases unmatched: 3. The CDR3 DNA follows: TGTGCCAGCAGTTACTCCGGACAGGAGAATTCACCCCTCCACTTT. This gives the protein CASSYSGQENSPLHF.

This clone came up a few times. The V gene is TRBV25-1, the J gene TRBJ2-1; 9 bases agree with TRBD2. Germline V gene lookup returns CDR1 MGHDK and CDR2 SYGVNS. This CDR3 comprises 17 residues. After removal of 3 bases from V and 0 bases from J, the junction contained 6 bases not matched to a gene. The CDR3 region has the DNA TGTGCCAGCAGTGATCCACTAGCGGGTAGCTCCTACAATGAGCAGTTCTTC. It is translated as CASSDPLAGSSYNEQFF. The full variable domain, with the rest looked up from reference TRBV25-1 and TRBJ2-1, is EADIYQTPRYLVIGTGKKITLECSQTMGHDKMYWYQQDPGMELHLIHYSYGVNSTEKGDLSSESTVSRIRTEHFPLTLESARPSHTSQYLCASSDPLAGSSYNEQFFGPGTRLTVL.

The chain is built from TRBV10-3 and TRBJ1-1; unclear D gene. CDR3 size: 11 residues. Trimming removed 6 bases from V and 2 bases from J, with 4 bases in between. Germline V gene sequence: CDR1 ENHRY, CDR2 SYGVKD. The CDR3 sequence is CAISANTEAFF. As DNA, the CDR3 is TGTGCCATCAGCGCCAACACTGAAGCTTTCTTT.

This rearrangement joins TRBV6-5 to TRBJ2-7, with 12 positions matching TRBD1. CDR3 length: 12 residues. Trimming cost V 9 bases and J 6 bases; bases outside gene matches: 3. Germline values: CDR1 MNHEY, CDR2 SVGAGI. As DNA, the CDR3 is TGTGCCAGAAGGGGACAGGGGGCCGAGCAGTACTTC. This translates into CARRGQGAEQYF.

V gene TRBV11-2 combines with J gene TRBJ1-1; 7 bases agree with TRBD1. The CDR3 runs to 13 residues. The germline CDR1 and CDR2 sequences are SGHAT and FQNNGV. After removal of 1 base from V and 8 bases from J, the junction contained 4 bases not matched to a gene. CDR3 sequence reads: CASSLVLGGEAFF. CDR3 nucleotide sequence: TGTGCCAGCAGCTTAGTCTTAGGGGGCGAAGCTTTCTTT.

V is TRBV7-9 and J is TRBJ2-3; D call uncertain. Germline V gives CDR1 SEHNR, CDR2 FQNEAQ (reference sequence). The CDR3 is 14 amino acids. V lost 0 bases and J lost 2, with 6 bases in between. The DNA of the CDR3 is TGTGCCAGCAGCTTAGCGGGCTCCACAGATACGCAGTATTTT. Protein: CASSLAGSTDTQYF.

This chain uses TRBV7-9 with TRBJ1-1, with TRBD1 matching 8 bases. V trimming: 7 bases; J trimming: 4 bases; junction bases outside the gene matches: 2. Germline V CDR1 and CDR2: SEHNR, FQNEAQ (reference sequence). The CDR3 runs 12 residues. The CDR3, as DNA: TGTGCCAGCAAGACAGGGGTCACTGAAGCTTTCTTT. Amino acid sequence: CASKTGVTEAFF.

The rearrangement links TRBV4-1 to TRBJ1-2; D remains unclear. Germline CDR1 MGHRA, CDR2 YSYEKL. Trimming shortened V by 5 bases and J by 0 bases, and 10 bases separated the two germline ends. The CDR3 totals 14 residues. The chain's CDR3 is CASSTRQANYGYTF. The CDR3 nucleotides read TGCGCCAGCAGCACCCGTCAGGCTAACTATGGCTACACCTTC.

The chain couples TRBV16 to TRBJ2-1; 8 nucleotides line up with TRBD1. J gave up 0 bases and V 5 bases, and 6 bases lay outside the gene matches. Germline CDR1 reads KGHSY; CDR2 reads FQNENV. The CDR3 spans 16 residues. CDR3 amino acids: CASSTRDRGSYNEQFF. CDR3 bases: TGTGCCAGCAGCACCCGAGACAGGGGCTCCTACAATGAGCAGTTCTTC.

This clone was observed a single time. This chain joins TRBV4-1 and TRBJ2-1; TRBD1 is a possible D gene (6 bases). The germline V and J ends were trimmed by 0 bases and 7 bases, with 16 bases remaining between them. The CDR3 consists of 16 residues. Germline CDR1 reads MGHRA; CDR2 reads YSYEKL. CDR3 protein: CASSQDPSLRGNEQFF. The DNA of the CDR3 is TGCGCCAGCAGCCAAGATCCCAGTCTAAGGGGGAATGAGCAGTTCTTC.

CDR3 residues: CASSAGGGQPQHF. CDR3 DNA: TGTGCCAGTAGTGCGGGGGGCGGGCAGCCCCAGCATTTT. V and J are TRBV19 and TRBJ1-5, with D perhaps TRBD1 (6 bases). V lost 5 bases and J 7 bases, leaving 12 bases between the germline ends. Germline V gene data show CDR1 as LNHDA and CDR2 as SQIVND (reference sequence). This CDR3 is built from 13 residues.

The genes are TRBV19 and TRBJ1-5, with D possibly matching TRBD1 (6 bases). Germline CDR1 LNHDA, CDR2 SQIVND (reference sequence). This CDR3 comprises 16 residues. V was clipped by 9 bases and J by 4 bases, with 22 bases between them. The CDR3: CASGGSTRGANQPQHF. CDR3 in DNA: TGTGCCAGCGGGGGCAGTACAAGAGGGGCAAATCAGCCCCAGCATTTT.

The V gene is TRBV6-5, the J gene TRBJ1-2; D ambiguous. Trimming took 2 bases from V and 0 from J, leaving 4 bases between them. CDR3 length equals 13 residues. Germline CDR1 reads MNHEY; CDR2 reads SVGAGI. Here the CDR3 reads CASSYKANYGYTF. CDR3 nucleotide sequence: TGTGCCAGCAGTTACAAAGCTAACTATGGCTACACCTTC.

V and J are TRBV29-1 and TRBJ2-5, with 9 bases that match TRBD1. The CDR3 has 17 residues. After removal of 7 bases from V and 4 bases from J, the junction contained 19 bases not matched to a gene. Germline values: CDR1 SQVTM, CDR2 ANQGSEA. CDR3 DNA sequence: TGCAGCGCCGAGGGTGGTTCCGGGACAGGGTTACGAGAGACCCAGTACTTC. Translation: CSAEGGSGTGLRETQYF. Filled out from reference TRBV29-1 and TRBJ2-5, the complete variable domain reads SAVISQKPSRDICQRGTSLTIQCQVDSQVTMMFWYRQQPGQSLTLIATANQGSEATYESGFVIDKFPISRPNLTFSTLTVSNMSPEDSSIYLCSAEGGSGTGLRETQYFGPGTRLLVL.

The sample holds one count of this clone. The J gene is TRBJ1-2, the V gene TRBV29-1; 8 nucleotides match TRBD1. Losses at the gene ends were 6 bases for V and 3 bases for J; bases not matched to a gene: 9. This CDR3 contains 14 residues. Germline assignment: CDR1 SQVTM and CDR2 ANQGSEA. The CDR3 region is CSVVRAGGDYGYTF. In nucleotides, the CDR3 is TGCAGCGTCGTCCGAGCAGGGGGCGACTATGGCTACACCTTC.

The rearrangement joins TRBV3-1 (or the pseudogene TRBV3-2) to TRBJ2-1; the match to TRBD1 covers 9 bases. This CDR3 contains 16 residues. Looked up from germline, CDR1 is LGHDT and CDR2 is YNNKEL (reference sequence). Unmatched junction bases numbered 5, after V lost 4 bases and J lost 1 base. This CDR3 reads CASSLLDRGSYNEQFF. The CDR3 nucleotides read TGTGCCAGCAGCCTACTAGACAGGGGGTCCTACAATGAGCAGTTCTTC.

The chain recombines TRBV7-2 with TRBJ1-1; 7 nucleotides agree with TRBD1. From germline, CDR1 is SGHTA and CDR2 FQGNSA. V was clipped by 7 bases and J by 4 bases; unmatched bases: 6. CDR3 length: 13 residues. The CDR3 region is CASNTYRGTEAFF. CDR3 coding DNA: TGTGCCAGCAACACATACAGGGGCACTGAAGCTTTCTTT.

This clone was picked up a small number of times. The genes are TRBV6-5 and TRBJ1-4, with 9 bases identical to TRBD1. The V and J ends lost 4 bases and 10 bases, in that order; junction bases with no gene match: 4. CDR3 length: 13 residues. Per germline, CDR1 MNHEY and CDR2 SVGAGI. CDR3 loop: CASSFDRGGKLFF. As DNA, the CDR3 is TGTGCCAGCAGTTTCGACAGGGGGGGAAAACTGTTTTTT.

The CDR3 DNA follows: TGTGCCATCAGTGAGTCGACAGTAGCTAACTATGGCTACACCTTC. Amino acids: CAISESTVANYGYTF. The genes are TRBV10-3 and TRBJ1-2; D is perhaps TRBD1 (5 bases). The CDR3 extends over 15 amino acids. V was clipped by 0 bases and J by 0 bases, with 8 bases between them. Germline CDR1 reads ENHRY; CDR2 reads SYGVKD.

The rearrangement joins TRBV6-5 to TRBJ1-1, with TRBD1 matching 11 bases. J gave up 10 bases and V 6 bases, and 7 bases lay outside the gene matches. Germline CDR1 reads MNHEY; CDR2 reads SVGAGI. The CDR3 totals 13 residues. CDR3 protein: CASSRGQGAIAFF. Written as DNA, the CDR3 is TGTGCCAGCAGCCGAGGACAGGGGGCTATAGCTTTCTTT.

The gene calls are TRBV29-1 and TRBJ2-7; D perhaps matches TRBD1 (6 bases). This CDR3 is built from 14 residues. The germline V and J ends were trimmed by 5 bases and 0 bases, with 14 bases remaining between them. Germline loops: CDR1 SQVTM, CDR2 ANQGSEA. The CDR3 here is CSVSRQDTSYEQYF. CDR3 coding DNA: TGCAGCGTTTCCCGACAGGATACCTCCTACGAGCAGTACTTC.

V and J are TRBV18 and TRBJ1-1, with 8 bases lining up with TRBD1. The ends lost 3 bases at V and 7 bases at J; junction bases unmatched: 10. This CDR3 spans 15 amino acids. Germline V CDR1 and CDR2: KGHSH, LQKENI. CDR3 region: CASSPWTGPILEAFF. The DNA of the CDR3 is TGTGCCAGCTCACCCTGGACAGGGCCCATACTTGAAGCTTTCTTT.

The genes are TRBV3-1 (or the pseudogene TRBV3-2) and TRBJ1-2, with D perhaps matching TRBD1 (6 bases). Trimming left V 3 bases short and J 4 bases short, with 15 bases between. CDR1 is LGHDT, CDR2 YNNKEL, per germline (reference sequence). The CDR3 spans 15 residues. The DNA for the CDR3 is TGTGCCAGCAGCCAGGGTGACAGGCGACCCTATGGCTACACCTTC. It yields the protein CASSQGDRRPYGYTF.

V usage is TRBV25-1 and J usage is TRBJ1-2, with D perhaps matching TRBD1 (6 bases). Germline V gene data show CDR1 as MGHDK and CDR2 as SYGVNS. The V end lost 0 bases, the J end lost 8 bases, and 25 bases lay between the germline ends. The CDR3 totals 18 residues. The CDR3 nucleotides read TGTGCCAGCAGTGAATATGCGGCACACCCCTCCCGGAGGGGGGGCTACACCTTC. Protein product: CASSEYAAHPSRRGGYTF.

This chain uses TRBV19 with TRBJ1-2, with D unresolved. V was trimmed by 3 bases and J by 2 bases, leaving 7 bases between them. The CDR3 runs to 13 residues. CDR1 is LNHDA, CDR2 SQIVND, per germline (reference sequence). The CDR3 loop reads CASSISANYGYTF. CDR3 bases: TGTGCCAGTAGTATCTCGGCAAACTATGGCTACACCTTC.

The chain joins TRBV5-1 to TRBJ2-2, with 9 bases identical to TRBD1. The CDR3 is 15 amino acids. Germline V gives CDR1 SGHRS, CDR2 YFSETQ. Trimming at V came to 4 bases and at J to 2 bases, leaving 3 bases not matched to a gene. The CDR3 DNA follows: TGCGCCAGCAGCCGGGGACAGGGTAACACCGGGGAGCTGTTTTTT. Encoded protein: CASSRGQGNTGELFF.

V and J are TRBV2 and TRBJ1-5, with D unresolved. The CDR3 totals 14 residues. Germline V gene lookup returns CDR1 SNHLY and CDR2 FYNNEI. V was pared by 5 bases and J by 5 bases, with 13 bases between. The CDR3 here is CASSPDVTDQPQHF. The CDR3 nucleotides are TGTGCCAGCAGTCCGGACGTTACAGATCAGCCCCAGCATTTT.

The genes are TRBV7-9 and TRBJ1-2; D may be TRBD1 (5 bases). With 6 bases removed from V and 4 bases from J, the gap between germline ends came to 15 bases. CDR3 length: 14 residues. Germline lookup yields CDR1 SEHNR and CDR2 FQNEAQ (reference sequence). The CDR3 DNA follows: TGTGCCAGCAGTCTCCCGACAGACGGCTATGGCTACACCTTC. Translating gives CASSLPTDGYGYTF.

The chain links TRBV27 to TRBJ1-5; 9 bases align to TRBD1. The germline V gene has CDR1 MNHEY and CDR2 SMNVEV (reference sequence). CDR3 length equals 15 residues. With V trimmed by 4 bases and J by 4 bases, 5 bases remained unmatched. The CDR3, as DNA: TGTGCCAGCAGTTCCCGACAGGGGGATAATCAGCCCCAGCATTTT. Its translation is CASSSRQGDNQPQHF.

This chain joins TRBV19 and TRBJ1-1, with D perhaps matching TRBD1 (5 bases). The V gene lost 3 bases and the J gene lost 0 bases, with 11 bases spanning the gap. This CDR3 has 15 residues. Germline CDR1 and CDR2: LNHDA and SQIVND (reference sequence). The CDR3 sequence: CASSMPGQMNTEAFF. DNA of the CDR3: TGTGCCAGTAGTATGCCAGGGCAGATGAACACTGAAGCTTTCTTT.